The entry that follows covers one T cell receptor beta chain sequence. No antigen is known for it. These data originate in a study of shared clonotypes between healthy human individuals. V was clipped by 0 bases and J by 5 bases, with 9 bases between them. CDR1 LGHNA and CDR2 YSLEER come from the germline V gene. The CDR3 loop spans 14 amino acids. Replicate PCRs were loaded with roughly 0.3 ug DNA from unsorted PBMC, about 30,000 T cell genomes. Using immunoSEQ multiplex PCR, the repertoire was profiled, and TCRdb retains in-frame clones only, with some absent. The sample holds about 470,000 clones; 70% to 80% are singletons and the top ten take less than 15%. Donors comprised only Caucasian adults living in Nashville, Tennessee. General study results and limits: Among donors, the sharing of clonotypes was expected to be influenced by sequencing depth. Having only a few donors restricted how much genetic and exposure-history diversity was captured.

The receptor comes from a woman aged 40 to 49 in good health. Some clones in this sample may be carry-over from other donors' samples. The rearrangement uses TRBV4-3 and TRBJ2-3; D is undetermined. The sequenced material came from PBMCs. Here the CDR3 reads CASSQEALGDTQYF. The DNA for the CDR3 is TGCGCCAGCAGCCAAGAAGCGTTAGGAGATACGCAGTATTTT.